The rows below give T cell receptor beta chains drawn from one sample of a study of blood T cells in healthy people across ages. One entry per CDR3 protein results from TCRdb running MiXCR on the 5' RACE reads. The profile covers 1.5 million to 1.9 million distinct CDR3 sequences, with about 42% appearing a single time and about 4.1% taken by the ten largest. Sequencing used blood. These receptors were collected from a woman under 30 in good health. The CDR3 runs from the conserved cysteine through the conserved F or W. The order of the fields is clone size, J gene, V gene, D gene, CDR3 protein, CDR3 DNA. A D gene is named only where the DNA matches it firmly. Only some rows state a clone size, as once, few, many or a class for expanded clones.

clone_size: .; j_call: TRBJ2-3; v_call: TRBV9; d_call: .; cdr3_aa: CAGSVGGDTDTQYF; cdr3_nt: TGTGCCGGCAGCGTAGGAGGGGACACAGATACGCAGTATTTT
clone_size: .; j_call: TRBJ2-7; v_call: TRBV7-2; d_call: .; cdr3_aa: CASRPLSFGFNEQYF; cdr3_nt: TGTGCCAGCAGACCCCTCTCCTTCGGATTCAATGAGCAGTACTTC
clone_size: few; j_call: TRBJ2-3; v_call: TRBV10-2; d_call: TRBD2; cdr3_aa: CASKVAGDTDTQYF; cdr3_nt: TGCGCCAGCAAGGTAGCGGGAGACACAGATACGCAGTATTTT
clone_size: many; j_call: TRBJ2-7; v_call: TRBV12-3/TRBV12-4; d_call: TRBD2; cdr3_aa: CASSRGTSGTYEQYF; cdr3_nt: TGTGCCAGCAGTCGCGGGACTAGCGGTACCTACGAGCAGTACTTC
clone_size: few; j_call: TRBJ2-3; v_call: TRBV4-3; d_call: TRBD2; cdr3_aa: CASSQRTSGEDTQYF; cdr3_nt: TGCGCCAGCAGCCAACGGACTAGCGGGGAAGATACGCAGTATTTT
clone_size: .; j_call: TRBJ2-6; v_call: TRBV7-2; d_call: TRBD1; cdr3_aa: CASSQDRSGANVLTF; cdr3_nt: TGTGCCAGCAGCCAGGACAGGTCTGGGGCCAACGTCCTGACTTTC
clone_size: few; j_call: TRBJ2-7; v_call: TRBV29-1; d_call: TRBD1; cdr3_aa: CSVETGTYEQYF; cdr3_nt: TGCAGCGTTGAGACAGGGACCTACGAGCAGTACTTC
clone_size: .; j_call: TRBJ1-5; v_call: TRBV14; d_call: .; cdr3_aa: CASSQAAGVISNQPQHF; cdr3_nt: TGTGCCAGCAGCCAAGCCGCAGGGGTCATTAGCAATCAGCCCCAGCATTTT
clone_size: .; j_call: TRBJ2-5; v_call: TRBV9; d_call: TRBD2; cdr3_aa: CASSAGGLPNNEQYF; cdr3_nt: TGTGCCAGCAGCGCGGGGGGGCTACCGAACAATGAGCAGTACTTC
clone_size: .; j_call: TRBJ2-3; v_call: TRBV4-2; d_call: .; cdr3_aa: CASSQDRLGTDTQYF; cdr3_nt: TGTGCCAGCAGCCAAGATCGATTAGGCACAGATACGCAGTATTTT
clone_size: .; j_call: TRBJ2-7; v_call: TRBV4-3; d_call: TRBD2; cdr3_aa: CASSQDKVAGVPEQYF; cdr3_nt: TGCGCCAGCAGCCAAGATAAGGTAGCGGGAGTACCCGAGCAGTACTTC
clone_size: .; j_call: TRBJ2-1; v_call: TRBV7-2; d_call: TRBD2; cdr3_aa: CASSLKGLGYNEQFF; cdr3_nt: TGTGCCAGCAGCTTAAAGGGACTAGGGTACAATGAGCAGTTCTTC
clone_size: few; j_call: TRBJ2-6; v_call: TRBV29-1; d_call: .; cdr3_aa: CSVGSGSGANVLTF; cdr3_nt: TGCAGCGTAGGTAGCGGATCTGGGGCCAACGTCCTGACTTTC
clone_size: .; j_call: TRBJ2-7; v_call: TRBV29-1; d_call: .; cdr3_aa: CSVGEVTYEQYF; cdr3_nt: TGCAGCGTTGGAGAGGTAACCTACGAGCAGTACTTC
clone_size: many; j_call: TRBJ2-7; v_call: TRBV3-1; d_call: .; cdr3_aa: CASSQQGGEQYF; cdr3_nt: TGTGCCAGCAGTCAACAGGGCGGCGAGCAGTACTTC
clone_size: .; j_call: TRBJ2-7; v_call: TRBV29-1; d_call: TRBD2; cdr3_aa: CSVKGLAGTLEQYF; cdr3_nt: TGCAGCGTTAAAGGACTAGCGGGAACCCTTGAGCAGTACTTC
clone_size: few; j_call: TRBJ2-3; v_call: TRBV29-1; d_call: .; cdr3_aa: CSVGTTITDTQYF; cdr3_nt: TGCAGCGTCGGGACAACTATCACAGATACGCAGTATTTT
clone_size: few; j_call: TRBJ1-5; v_call: TRBV4-1; d_call: TRBD1; cdr3_aa: CASSPGQALQPQHF; cdr3_nt: TGCGCCAGCAGCCCAGGACAGGCTTTGCAGCCCCAGCATTTT
clone_size: once; j_call: TRBJ1-1; v_call: TRBV7-9; d_call: .; cdr3_aa: CASSFEQGGTEAFF; cdr3_nt: TGTGCCAGCAGCTTCGAACAGGGAGGGACTGAAGCTTTCTTT
clone_size: few; j_call: TRBJ1-1; v_call: TRBV24-1; d_call: .; cdr3_aa: CATRSTGDETEAFF; cdr3_nt: TGTGCCACCAGATCTACGGGAGATGAAACTGAAGCTTTCTTT
clone_size: .; j_call: TRBJ2-5; v_call: TRBV6-2/TRBV6-3; d_call: TRBD1; cdr3_aa: CASSYSGQGTNEQYF; cdr3_nt: TGTGCCAGCAGTTACTCGGGACAGGGGACGAATGAGCAGTACTTC
clone_size: .; j_call: TRBJ2-2; v_call: TRBV27; d_call: .; cdr3_aa: CASSTQLNTGELFF; cdr3_nt: TGTGCCAGCAGTACCCAGTTGAACACCGGGGAGCTGTTTTTT
clone_size: few; j_call: TRBJ2-5; v_call: TRBV6-2/TRBV6-3; d_call: .; cdr3_aa: CASTPPGETQYF; cdr3_nt: TGTGCCAGCACTCCCCCTGGAGAGACCCAGTACTTC
clone_size: many; j_call: TRBJ2-3; v_call: TRBV29-1; d_call: .; cdr3_aa: CSVAGRGTDTQYF; cdr3_nt: TGCAGCGTTGCGGGGCGGGGCACAGATACGCAGTATTTT
clone_size: .; j_call: TRBJ1-5; v_call: TRBV6-2/TRBV6-3; d_call: .; cdr3_aa: CASRIRAGQPQHF; cdr3_nt: TGTGCCAGCAGGATCAGGGCAGGTCAGCCCCAGCATTTT
clone_size: .; j_call: TRBJ2-4; v_call: TRBV20-1; d_call: .; cdr3_aa: CSGQGGTYNIQYF; cdr3_nt: TGCAGTGGGCAGGGGGGGACATACAACATTCAGTACTTC
clone_size: .; j_call: TRBJ2-5; v_call: TRBV28; d_call: TRBD1; cdr3_aa: CASSSPGTVQETQYF; cdr3_nt: TGTGCCAGCAGTTCCCCTGGGACAGTCCAAGAGACCCAGTACTTC
clone_size: many; j_call: TRBJ2-1; v_call: TRBV11-1; d_call: .; cdr3_aa: CASSSDPGRSYNEQFF; cdr3_nt: TGTGCCAGCAGCTCGGACCCAGGACGCTCCTACAATGAGCAGTTCTTC
clone_size: .; j_call: TRBJ1-5; v_call: TRBV4-2; d_call: .; cdr3_aa: CASSLYEGRANQPQHF; cdr3_nt: TGTGCCAGCAGCCTCTACGAGGGGAGGGCCAATCAGCCCCAGCATTTT
clone_size: .; j_call: TRBJ2-7; v_call: TRBV28; d_call: .; cdr3_aa: CASSSPGGNLYEQYF; cdr3_nt: TGTGCCAGCAGTTCCCCTGGGGGAAACCTCTACGAGCAGTACTTC
clone_size: .; j_call: TRBJ1-1; v_call: TRBV20-1; d_call: TRBD1; cdr3_aa: CSAPGQGGTMNTEAFF; cdr3_nt: TGCAGTGCTCCCGGGCAGGGGGGGACGATGAACACTGAAGCTTTCTTT
clone_size: .; j_call: TRBJ2-1; v_call: TRBV3-1; d_call: TRBD2; cdr3_aa: CASRTIAGPSSYNEQFF; cdr3_nt: TGTGCCAGCAGAACCATAGCGGGACCCAGCTCCTACAATGAGCAGTTCTTC
clone_size: .; j_call: TRBJ1-2; v_call: TRBV12-3/TRBV12-4; d_call: .; cdr3_aa: CASTWGQGVNYGYTF; cdr3_nt: TGTGCCAGCACCTGGGGGCAGGGAGTTAACTATGGCTACACCTTC
clone_size: .; j_call: TRBJ1-2; v_call: TRBV5-1; d_call: TRBD1; cdr3_aa: CASSLTGAPGYGYTF; cdr3_nt: TGCGCCAGCAGCTTGACAGGGGCCCCTGGGTATGGCTACACCTTC
clone_size: few; j_call: TRBJ2-7; v_call: TRBV20-1; d_call: TRBD2; cdr3_aa: CSASNQASGAYEQYF; cdr3_nt: TGCAGTGCTAGTAACCAGGCTAGCGGGGCCTACGAGCAGTACTTC
clone_size: .; j_call: TRBJ2-3; v_call: TRBV5-1; d_call: TRBD2; cdr3_aa: CASSFSGGGRDTQYF; cdr3_nt: TGCGCCAGCAGCTTCAGCGGGGGGGGTAGAGATACGCAGTATTTT
clone_size: .; j_call: TRBJ2-3; v_call: TRBV12-3/TRBV12-4; d_call: TRBD2; cdr3_aa: CASSTTSGGPYTDTQYF; cdr3_nt: TGTGCCAGCAGCACCACTAGCGGGGGGCCATACACAGATACGCAGTATTTT